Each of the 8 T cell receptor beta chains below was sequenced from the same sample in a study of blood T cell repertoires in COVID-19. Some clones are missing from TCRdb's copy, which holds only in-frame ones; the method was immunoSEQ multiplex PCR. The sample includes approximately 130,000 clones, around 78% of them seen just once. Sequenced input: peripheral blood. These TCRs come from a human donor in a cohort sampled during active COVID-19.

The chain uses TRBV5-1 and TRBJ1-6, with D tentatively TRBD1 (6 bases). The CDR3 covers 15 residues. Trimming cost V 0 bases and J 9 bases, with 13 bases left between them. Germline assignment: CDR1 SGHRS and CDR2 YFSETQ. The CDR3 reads CASSLAFQGLSPLHF. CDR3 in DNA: TGCGCCAGCAGCTTGGCCTTCCAGGGGCTTTCACCCCTCCACTTT.

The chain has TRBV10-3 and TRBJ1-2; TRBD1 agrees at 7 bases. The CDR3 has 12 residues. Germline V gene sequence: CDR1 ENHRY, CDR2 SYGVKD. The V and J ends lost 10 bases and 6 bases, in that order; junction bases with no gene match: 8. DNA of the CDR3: TGTGCCACGAGACAGGGTGAGGATGGCTACACCTTC. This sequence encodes CATRQGEDGYTF.

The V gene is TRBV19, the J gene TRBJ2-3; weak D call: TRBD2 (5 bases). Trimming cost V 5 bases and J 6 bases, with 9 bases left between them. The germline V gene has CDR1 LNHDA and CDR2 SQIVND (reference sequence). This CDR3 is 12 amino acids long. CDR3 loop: CASSYPGDTQYF. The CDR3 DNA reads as TGTGCCAGTAGTTATCCGGGGGATACGCAGTATTTT.

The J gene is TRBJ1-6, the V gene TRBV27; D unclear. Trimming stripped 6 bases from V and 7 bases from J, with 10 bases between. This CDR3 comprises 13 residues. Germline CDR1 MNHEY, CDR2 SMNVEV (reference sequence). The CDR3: CASRRRQNSPLHF. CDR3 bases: TGTGCCAGCAGGAGGCGGCAAAATTCACCCCTCCACTTT.

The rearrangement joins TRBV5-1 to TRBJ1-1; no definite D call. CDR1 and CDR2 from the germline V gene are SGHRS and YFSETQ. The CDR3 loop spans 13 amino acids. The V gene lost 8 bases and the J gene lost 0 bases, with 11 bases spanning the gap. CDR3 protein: CASRSLLNTEAFF. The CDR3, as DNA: TGCGCCAGTCGCAGTTTGCTGAACACTGAAGCTTTCTTT.

The CDR3: CASSPGQGLGYTF. CDR3 in DNA: TGCGCCAGCAGTCCGGGACAGGGACTTGGCTACACCTTC. The J gene is TRBJ1-2, the V gene TRBV10-2, with TRBD1 matching 9 bases. J was trimmed by 7 bases and V by 5 bases; bases with no gene match: 5. CDR1 WSHSY and CDR2 SAAADI come from the germline V gene. The CDR3 is made up of 13 amino acids.

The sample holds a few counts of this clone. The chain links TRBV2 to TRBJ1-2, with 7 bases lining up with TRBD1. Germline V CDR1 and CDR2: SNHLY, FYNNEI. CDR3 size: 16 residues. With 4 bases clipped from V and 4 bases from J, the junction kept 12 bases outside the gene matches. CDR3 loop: CASSARGAGGVYGYTF. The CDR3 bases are TGTGCCAGCAGTGCTCGAGGTGCAGGGGGTGTCTATGGCTACACCTTC.

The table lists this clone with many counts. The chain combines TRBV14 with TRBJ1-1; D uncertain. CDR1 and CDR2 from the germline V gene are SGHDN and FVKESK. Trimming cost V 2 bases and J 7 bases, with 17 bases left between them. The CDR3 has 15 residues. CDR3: CASSQRAGGLVEAFF. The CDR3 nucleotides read TGTGCCAGCAGCCAACGGGCGGGAGGGCTCGTTGAAGCTTTCTTT. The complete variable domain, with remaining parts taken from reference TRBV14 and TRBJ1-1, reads EAGVTQFPSHSVIEKGQTVTLRCDPISGHDNLYWYRRVMGKEIKFLLHFVKESKQDESGMPNNRFLAERTGGTYSTLKVQPAELEDSGVYFCASSQRAGGLVEAFFGQGTRLTVV.